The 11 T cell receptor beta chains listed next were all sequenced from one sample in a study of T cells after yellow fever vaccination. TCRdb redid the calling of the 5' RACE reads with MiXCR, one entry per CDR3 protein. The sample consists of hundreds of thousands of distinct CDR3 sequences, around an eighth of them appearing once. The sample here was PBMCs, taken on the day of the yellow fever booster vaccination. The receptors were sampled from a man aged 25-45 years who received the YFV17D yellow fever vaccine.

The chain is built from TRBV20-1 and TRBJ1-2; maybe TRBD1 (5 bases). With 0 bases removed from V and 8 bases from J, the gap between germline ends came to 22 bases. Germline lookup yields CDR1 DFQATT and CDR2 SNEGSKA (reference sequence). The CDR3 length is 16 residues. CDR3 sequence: CSARDSSMPQGDGYTF. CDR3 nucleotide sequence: TGCAGTGCTAGAGATTCCTCGATGCCCCAGGGCGACGGCTACACCTTC.

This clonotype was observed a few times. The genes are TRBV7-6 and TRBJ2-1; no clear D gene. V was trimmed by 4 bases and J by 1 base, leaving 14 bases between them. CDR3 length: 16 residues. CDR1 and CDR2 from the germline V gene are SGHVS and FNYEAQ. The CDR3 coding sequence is TGTGCCAGCAGCTCCGAGTTGCGGTGGTCCTACAATGAGCAGTTCTTC. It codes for CASSSELRWSYNEQFF. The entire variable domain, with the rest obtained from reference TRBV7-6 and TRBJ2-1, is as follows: GAGVSQSPRYKVTKRGQDVALRCDPISGHVSLYWYRQALGQGPEFLTYFNYEAQQDKSGLPNDRFSAERPEGSISTLTIQRTEQRDSAMYRCASSSELRWSYNEQFFGPGTRLTVL.

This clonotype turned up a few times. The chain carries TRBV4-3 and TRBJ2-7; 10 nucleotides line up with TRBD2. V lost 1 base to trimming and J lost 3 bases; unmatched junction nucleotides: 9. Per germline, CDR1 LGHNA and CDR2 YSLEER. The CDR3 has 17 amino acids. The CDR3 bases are TGCGCCAGCAGCCAAGCGGCTAGCGGGAGTGGCAACTACGAGCAGTACTTC. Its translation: CASSQAASGSGNYEQYF.

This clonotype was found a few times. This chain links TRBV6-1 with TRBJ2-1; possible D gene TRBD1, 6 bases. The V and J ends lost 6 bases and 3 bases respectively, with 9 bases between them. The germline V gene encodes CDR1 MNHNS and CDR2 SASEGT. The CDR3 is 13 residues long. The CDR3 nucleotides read TGTGCCAGCAGGACAGGTCGCTACAATGAGCAGTTCTTC. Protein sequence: CASRTGRYNEQFF.

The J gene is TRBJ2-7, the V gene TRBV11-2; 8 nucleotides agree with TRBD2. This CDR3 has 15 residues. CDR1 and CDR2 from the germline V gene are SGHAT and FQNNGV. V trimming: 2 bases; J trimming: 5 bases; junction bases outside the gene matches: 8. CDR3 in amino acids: CASSLIPSGLDEQYF. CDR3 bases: TGTGCCAGCAGCTTAATCCCTAGCGGGCTGGACGAGCAGTACTTC.

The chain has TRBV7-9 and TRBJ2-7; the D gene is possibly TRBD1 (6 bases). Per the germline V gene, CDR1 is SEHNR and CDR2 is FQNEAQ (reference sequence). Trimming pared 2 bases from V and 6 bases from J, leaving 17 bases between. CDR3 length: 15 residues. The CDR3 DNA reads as TGTGCCAGCAGCTTATTACGGGACACGATAGGCGAGCAGTACTTC. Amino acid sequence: CASSLLRDTIGEQYF. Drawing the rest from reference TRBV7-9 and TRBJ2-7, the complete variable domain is DTGVSQNPRHKITKRGQNVTFRCDPISEHNRLYWYRQTLGQGPEFLTYFQNEAQLEKSRLLSDRFSAERPKGSFSTLEIQRTEQGDSAMYLCASSLLRDTIGEQYFGPGTRLTVT.

The chain's CDR3 is CASSYSGTTGANVLTF. The CDR3 nucleotides read TGTGCCAGCAGTTACTCGGGGACAACTGGGGCCAACGTCCTGACTTTC. The chain employs TRBV6-5 and TRBJ2-6; the D gene is possibly TRBD1 (6 bases). CDR3 length equals 16 residues. Germline assignment: CDR1 MNHEY and CDR2 SVGAGI. The V end lost 0 bases, the J end lost 2 bases, and 8 bases lay between the germline ends.

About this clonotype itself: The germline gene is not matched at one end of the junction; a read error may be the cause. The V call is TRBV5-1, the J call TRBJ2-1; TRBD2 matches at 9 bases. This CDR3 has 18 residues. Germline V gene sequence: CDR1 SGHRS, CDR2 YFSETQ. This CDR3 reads CASSLVPGGGRAYNEQFF. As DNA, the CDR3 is TGCGCCAGCAGCTTGGTCCCCGGCGGCGGGAGGGCCTATAATGAGCAGTTCTTC.

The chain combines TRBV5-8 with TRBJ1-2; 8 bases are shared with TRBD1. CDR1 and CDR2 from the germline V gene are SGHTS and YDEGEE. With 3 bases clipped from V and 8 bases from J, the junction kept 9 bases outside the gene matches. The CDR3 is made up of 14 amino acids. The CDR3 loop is CASSWEQGAGGYTF. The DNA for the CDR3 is TGTGCCAGCAGCTGGGAGCAGGGGGCCGGGGGCTACACCTTC.

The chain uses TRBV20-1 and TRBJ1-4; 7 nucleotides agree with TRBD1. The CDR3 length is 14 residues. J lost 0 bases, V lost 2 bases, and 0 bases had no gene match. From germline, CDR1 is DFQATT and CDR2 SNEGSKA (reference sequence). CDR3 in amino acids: CSARRGPTNEKLFF. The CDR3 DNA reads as TGCAGTGCTAGAAGGGGGCCAACTAATGAAAAACTGTTTTTT.

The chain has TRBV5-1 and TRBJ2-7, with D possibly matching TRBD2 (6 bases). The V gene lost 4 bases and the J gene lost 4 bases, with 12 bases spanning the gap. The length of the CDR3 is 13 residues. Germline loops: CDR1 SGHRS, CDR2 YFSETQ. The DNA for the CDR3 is TGCGCCAGCAGCCATACTAGCCTTTACGAGCAGTACTTC. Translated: CASSHTSLYEQYF.